Included here is one T cell receptor (beta chain) sequence, with context. Antigen unknown. The data were taken from a study of cytomegalovirus exposure and HLA in healthy donors. Study-wide results and caveats: Later findings reportedly placed an Asian-associated ancestry cluster below the approximately 630-donor mean for N-insertions. The only immune exposure information that was available was CMV serostatus. Relative to equally common others, HLA-associated TCR beta chains showed greater clonal expansion in a later analysis.

Amplification used 60 Vbeta primers and 13 Jbeta primers. Method: immunoSEQ multiplex PCR; TCRdb's copy keeps in-frame clones and lacks some. The table lists 130,000 to 150,000 clones, 73% of them singletons. The specimen sequenced was PBMCs. The receptor comes from a woman in her thirties or forties in good health and CMV-seronegative.

DNA for the CDR3: TGTGCCAGCAGCCGCGAGGGGGGGGGAGCAGGCTACACCTTC. This gives the protein CASSREGGGAGYTF. This chain joins TRBV7-9 and TRBJ1-2; D is perhaps TRBD1 (6 bases). The length of the CDR3 is 14 residues. The V end was cut by 5 bases, the J end by 8 bases, with 18 bases between. Germline lookup yields CDR1 SEHNR and CDR2 FQNEAQ (reference sequence). Filled out from reference TRBV7-9 and TRBJ1-2, the complete variable domain reads DTGVSQNPRHKITKRGQNVTFRCDPISEHNRLYWYRQTLGQGPEFLTYFQNEAQLEKSRLLSDRFSAERPKGSFSTLEIQRTEQGDSAMYLCASSREGGGAGYTFGSGTRLTVV.